This T cell receptor beta chain was sequenced in a study of shared clonotypes between healthy human individuals. Study in general: The study used three CD4 naive, three CD4 memory, two CD8 naive and one CD8 memory plate per donor.

Sequencing was performed with immunoSEQ multiplex PCR; in TCRdb, only in-frame clones are kept and a portion is missing. The data show more than 1 million clones, 75% to 80% seen once. The germline gives CDR1 SGHRS, CDR2 YFSETQ. The V and J ends lost 3 bases and 6 bases respectively, with 12 bases between them. The CDR3 runs to 14 residues. For this clone: Its antigen is undetermined.

Findings of the study overall: Depth of sequencing was expected to influence donor clonotype sharing. Relative to their counterparts shared across all four donors, non-shared clonotypes exhibited diminished generation probabilities. Naive CD4 clonotypes overlapped across a handful of donors at around 5%.

The sample was memory CD4+ T cells from PBMCs. Subset described: CD45RA-negative fraction. The chain is built from TRBV5-1 and TRBJ1-4, with D perhaps TRBD1 (6 bases). This receptor was identified in a man in his late teens or twenties in good health. Some clones in this sample may be carry-over from other donors' samples. The CDR3 nucleotides are TGCGCCAGCAGCTGGGGGCAGCTAGATGAAAAACTGTTTTTT. Encoded protein: CASSWGQLDEKLFF.